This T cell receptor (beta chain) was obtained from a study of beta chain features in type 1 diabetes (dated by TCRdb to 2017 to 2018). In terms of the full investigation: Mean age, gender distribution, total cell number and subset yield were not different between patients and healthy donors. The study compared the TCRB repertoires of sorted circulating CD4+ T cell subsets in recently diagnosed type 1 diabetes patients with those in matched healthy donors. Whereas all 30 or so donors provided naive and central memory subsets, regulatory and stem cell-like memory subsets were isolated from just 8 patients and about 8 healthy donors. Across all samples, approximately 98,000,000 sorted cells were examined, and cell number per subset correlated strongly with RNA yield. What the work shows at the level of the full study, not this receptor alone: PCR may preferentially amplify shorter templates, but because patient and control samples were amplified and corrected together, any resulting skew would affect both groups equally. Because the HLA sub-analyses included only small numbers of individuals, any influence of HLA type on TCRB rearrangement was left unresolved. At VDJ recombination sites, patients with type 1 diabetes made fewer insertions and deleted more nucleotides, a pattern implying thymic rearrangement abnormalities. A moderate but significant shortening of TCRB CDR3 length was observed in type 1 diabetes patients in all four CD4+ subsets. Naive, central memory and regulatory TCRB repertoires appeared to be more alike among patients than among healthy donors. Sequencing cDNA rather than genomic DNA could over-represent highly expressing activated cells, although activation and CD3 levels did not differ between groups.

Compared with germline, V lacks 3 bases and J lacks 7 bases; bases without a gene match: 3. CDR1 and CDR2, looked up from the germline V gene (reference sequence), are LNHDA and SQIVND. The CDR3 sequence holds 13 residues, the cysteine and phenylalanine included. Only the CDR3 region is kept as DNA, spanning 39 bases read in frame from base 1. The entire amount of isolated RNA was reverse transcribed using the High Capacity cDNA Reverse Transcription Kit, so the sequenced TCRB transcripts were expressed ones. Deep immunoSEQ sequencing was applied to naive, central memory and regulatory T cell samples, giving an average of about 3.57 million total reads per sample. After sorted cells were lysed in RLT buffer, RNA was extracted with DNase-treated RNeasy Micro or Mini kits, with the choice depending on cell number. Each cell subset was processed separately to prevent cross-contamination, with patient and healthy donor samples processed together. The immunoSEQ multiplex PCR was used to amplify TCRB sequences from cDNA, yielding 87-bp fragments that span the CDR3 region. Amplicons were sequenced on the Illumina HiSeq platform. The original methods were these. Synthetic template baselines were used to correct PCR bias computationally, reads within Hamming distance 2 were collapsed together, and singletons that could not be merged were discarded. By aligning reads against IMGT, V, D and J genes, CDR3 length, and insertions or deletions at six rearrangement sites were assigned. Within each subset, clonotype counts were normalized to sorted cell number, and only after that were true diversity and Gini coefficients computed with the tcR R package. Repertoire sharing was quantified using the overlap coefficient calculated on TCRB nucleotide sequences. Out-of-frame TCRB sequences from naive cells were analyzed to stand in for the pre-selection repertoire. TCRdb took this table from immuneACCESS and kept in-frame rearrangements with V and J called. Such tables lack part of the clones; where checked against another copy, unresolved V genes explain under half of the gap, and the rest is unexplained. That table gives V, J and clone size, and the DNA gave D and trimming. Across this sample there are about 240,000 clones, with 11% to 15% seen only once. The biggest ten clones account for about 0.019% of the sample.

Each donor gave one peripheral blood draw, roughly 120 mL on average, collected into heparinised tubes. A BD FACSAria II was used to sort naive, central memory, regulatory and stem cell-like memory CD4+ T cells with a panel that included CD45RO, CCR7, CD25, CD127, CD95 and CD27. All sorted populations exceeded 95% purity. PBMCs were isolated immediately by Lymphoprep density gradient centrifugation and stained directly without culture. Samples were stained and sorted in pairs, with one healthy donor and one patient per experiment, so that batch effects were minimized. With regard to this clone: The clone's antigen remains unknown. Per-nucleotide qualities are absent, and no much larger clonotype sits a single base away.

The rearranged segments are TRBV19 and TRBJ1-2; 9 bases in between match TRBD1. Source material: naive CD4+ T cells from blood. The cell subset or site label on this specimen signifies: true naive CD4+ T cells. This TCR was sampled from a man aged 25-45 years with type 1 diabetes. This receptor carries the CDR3 CASSIRDRVGYTF. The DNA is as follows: TGTGCCAGTAGTATCCGGGACAGGGTTGGCTACACCTTC.